These 17 T cell receptor beta chains originate from one sample sequenced in a study of shared clonotypes between healthy human individuals. Produced via immunoSEQ multiplex PCR; TCRdb's table is partial and in-frame only. The table lists millions of clones, 95% of them singletons, with more than 0.1% in the top ten. The sequenced material came from naive CD4+ T cells sorted from blood. This sample's subset: CD45RA+ positively selected. These receptor sequences come from a young man in good health.

The V and J genes are TRBV28 and TRBJ2-2, with D tentatively TRBD1 or TRBD2 (5 bases each). The V gene lost 3 bases and the J gene lost 3 bases, with 11 bases spanning the gap. CDR3 size: 15 residues. Germline V CDR1 and CDR2: MDHEN, SYDVKM. Written as DNA, the CDR3 is TGTGCCAGCAGTTTTCTGGGGACCCACACCGGGGAGCTGTTTTTT. Its translation is CASSFLGTHTGELFF.

The chain is built from TRBV9 and TRBJ2-5; 12 positions agree with TRBD2. Germline CDR1 SGDLS, CDR2 YYNGEE. This CDR3 spans 15 amino acids. Trimming at V came to 3 bases and at J to 2 bases, leaving 2 bases not matched to a gene. As DNA, the CDR3 is TGTGCCAGCAGCGGAGGACTAGCGGGACAAGAGACCCAGTACTTC. Translating it yields CASSGGLAGQETQYF.

V is TRBV19 and J is TRBJ1-6, with 9 positions matching TRBD1. Trimming removed 6 bases from V and 8 bases from J; junction bases left unmatched: 5. The CDR3 length is 14 residues. Germline values: CDR1 LNHDA, CDR2 SQIVND (reference sequence). The CDR3 DNA reads as TGTGCCAGTAGGGGGGACAGGGAACATTCACCCCTCCACTTT. Amino acid sequence: CASRGDREHSPLHF.

The gene calls are TRBV2 and TRBJ2-7, with D possibly TRBD1 on 6 matching bases. Germline V gives CDR1 SNHLY, CDR2 FYNNEI. Trimming took 2 bases from V and 2 from J, leaving 7 bases between them. The CDR3 runs 13 residues. DNA for the CDR3: TGTGCCAGCAGTGAAAGGGGGACCTACGAGCAGTACTTC. This encodes CASSERGTYEQYF.

With regard to this clone: This CDR3 is also generated by other DNA sequences in the sample. The chain is built from TRBV10-3 and TRBJ2-7; a weak D match, TRBD1 (5 bases). CDR1 and CDR2 from the germline V gene are ENHRY and SYGVKD. The CDR3 spans 15 residues. Trimming cost V 0 bases and J 0 bases, with 9 bases left between them. Here the CDR3 DNA reads TGTGCCATCAGTGAGTCCTCAGGGTCCTCCTACGAGCAGTACTTC. Translated: CAISESSGSSYEQYF.

The V and J genes are TRBV5-1 and TRBJ2-3; possibly TRBD2 for D (5 bases). V shed 1 base and J shed 1 base, with 7 bases lying between them. CDR1 is SGHRS, CDR2 YFSETQ, per germline. This CDR3 contains 14 residues. The CDR3: CASSLSRGTDTQYF. The CDR3 bases are TGCGCCAGCAGCTTGTCGAGGGGCACAGATACGCAGTATTTT.

The rearrangement joins TRBV7-2 to TRBJ2-7; D perhaps matches TRBD2 (6 bases). The V end was cut by 5 bases, the J end by 6 bases, with 17 bases between. CDR1 SGHTA and CDR2 FQGNSA come from the germline V gene. The CDR3 consists of 14 residues. The CDR3 sequence: CASSLISGAPEQYF. In nucleotides, the CDR3 is TGTGCCAGCAGCCTTATCTCGGGAGCCCCCGAGCAGTACTTC.

This clone is a singleton in its sample. The chain joins TRBV7-2 to TRBJ1-5; D is possibly TRBD1 (5 bases). The ends were cut back, 2 bases at V and 4 bases at J, with 9 bases in the middle. CDR1 SGHTA and CDR2 FQGNSA come from the germline V gene. This CDR3 is 14 amino acids long. For the CDR3, the DNA is TGTGCCAGCAGCTTAATGACAGTTAATCAGCCCCAGCATTTT. This gives the protein CASSLMTVNQPQHF.

The V and J genes are TRBV30 and TRBJ2-2, with TRBD2 as a possible D gene (6 bases). Per the germline V gene, CDR1 is GTSNPN and CDR2 is SVGIG (reference sequence). The V end was cut by 5 bases, the J end by 1 base, with 11 bases between. The CDR3 extends over 14 amino acids. Written as DNA, the CDR3 is TGTGCCTGGGTCCAGACTAGGAACACCGGGGAGCTGTTTTTT. Protein sequence: CAWVQTRNTGELFF.

The chain is built from TRBV30 and TRBJ2-3, with D maybe TRBD2 (7 bases). Germline assignment: CDR1 GTSNPN and CDR2 SVGIG (reference sequence). The CDR3 consists of 14 residues. V lost 2 bases to trimming and J lost 2 bases, with 11 bases between them. The CDR3 DNA is TGTGCCTGGAGTAGGGGGGGACCCACAGATACGCAGTATTTT. Encoded protein: CAWSRGGPTDTQYF.

The V gene is TRBV5-6, the J gene TRBJ2-3, with 10 bases matching TRBD2. CDR1 is SGHDT, CDR2 YYEEEE, per germline. The CDR3 sequence is 15 residues long. V gave up 4 bases and J gave up 6 bases; unmatched junction bases: 8. For the CDR3, the DNA is TGTGCCAGCAGCGGCGGGCTAGCGGGAGCGGATACGCAGTATTTT. This codes for CASSGGLAGADTQYF.

This clone was observed once. V gene TRBV25-1 combines with J gene TRBJ2-1; TRBD2 might be the D (6 bases). Germline CDR1 and CDR2: MGHDK and SYGVNS. V dropped 3 bases and J dropped 10 bases, with 13 bases sitting between them. This CDR3 is 13 amino acids long. CDR3 DNA: TGTGCCAGCAGTGACCACGTCCGGGGGGAGCAGTTCTTC. As protein: CASSDHVRGEQFF. Together with reference TRBV25-1 and TRBJ2-1, the CDR3 gives the full variable domain: EADIYQTPRYLVIGTGKKITLECSQTMGHDKMYWYQQDPGMELHLIHYSYGVNSTEKGDLSSESTVSRIRTEHFPLTLESARPSHTSQYLCASSDHVRGEQFFGPGTRLTVL.

The genes are TRBV4-3 and TRBJ2-2; 9 bases map to TRBD2. The CDR3 sequence is 17 residues long. Germline V lookup: CDR1 LGHNA, CDR2 YSLEER. The V gene end was trimmed by 1 base and the J gene end by 2 bases; junction bases not matched to a gene: 5. CDR3 sequence (DNA): TGCGCCAGCAGCCAAGGTTGGCTAGCGGGAAACACCGGGGAGCTGTTTTTT. This encodes CASSQGWLAGNTGELFF.

The rearrangement uses TRBV28 and TRBJ2-7; D might be TRBD2 (5 bases). The ends were cut back, 2 bases at V and 7 bases at J, with 9 bases in the middle. The CDR3 spans 12 residues. From germline, CDR1 is MDHEN and CDR2 SYDVKM. This CDR3 is CASSLGGWEQYF. As DNA, the CDR3 is TGTGCCAGCAGTTTAGGCGGGTGGGAGCAGTACTTC. Full variable domain (remainder filled in from reference TRBV28 and TRBJ2-7): DVKVTQSSRYLVKRTGEKVFLECVQDMDHENMFWYRQDPGLGLRLIYFSYDVKMKEKGDIPEGYSVSREKKERFSLILESASTNQTSMYLCASSLGGWEQYFGPGTRLTVT.

This clone was observed a single time. V and J are TRBV5-1 and TRBJ2-3; the D is unclear. Germline CDR1 SGHRS, CDR2 YFSETQ. V lost 0 bases to trimming and J lost 2 bases, with 7 bases between them. CDR3 length: 14 amino acids. The DNA for the CDR3 is TGCGCCAGCAGCTTGGACAGACCCACAGATACGCAGTATTTT. Translated, it gives CASSLDRPTDTQYF.

With respect to this clone: This sample includes further DNA sequences coding for the same CDR3. The chain links TRBV18 to TRBJ2-5; D is unclear. Between the trimmed V and J ends, which lost 0 bases and 1 base, there was a span of 6 bases. Germline V gene data show CDR1 as KGHSH and CDR2 as LQKENI. This CDR3 spans 14 amino acids. The CDR3 protein is CASSPPGSQETQYF. The DNA of the CDR3 is TGTGCCAGCTCACCACCGGGCAGCCAAGAGACCCAGTACTTC.

The chain combines TRBV6-5 with TRBJ2-1, with D tentatively TRBD2 (6 bases). Trimming took off 6 bases at V and 12 bases at J, with 12 bases between the two ends. Germline CDR1 MNHEY, CDR2 SVGAGI. This CDR3 region has 11 residues. The CDR3 sequence: CASSHGGAQFF. The CDR3 DNA follows: TGTGCCAGCAGCCACGGCGGGGCGCAGTTCTTC.